Here is one T cell receptor (beta chain) with its context. Trimming removed 6 bases at V and 1 base at J, with 13 bases between. Germline V gene data show CDR1 as SGHRS and CDR2 as YFSETQ. This CDR3 contains 14 residues. The entry originates in a study of blood T cell repertoires in COVID-19. Cohort allocation depended upon clinical history that participants reported. Data came from immunoSEQ multiplex PCR; TCRdb stores just in-frame clones and leaves some out. The table records about 220,000 clones, 70% to 85% of them present only once. This receptor was obtained from a woman in her fifties or sixties who had recovered from COVID-19. The genes are TRBV5-1 and TRBJ1-1, with D possibly being TRBD1 (5 bases). Input material: PBMCs or T cells enriched from blood (not recorded which). CDR3: CASTQGVGNTEAFF. CDR3 nucleotide sequence: TGCGCCAGCACTCAAGGGGTGGGGAACACTGAAGCTTTCTTT.